The clone carrying this T cell receptor (beta chain) appeared a few times. This sample stems from a study of blood T cell repertoires in COVID-19. As for the study in general: Some COVID-19 samples were acute and others convalescent; all came from the United States, Italy and Spain. The cDNA or gDNA used as material had been derived from T cells, B-cell-depleted T cells, or PBMCs.

Authors' processing steps: Scientists estimated how many nucleated cells there were by amplifying reference gene primers. Here immunoSEQ multiplex PCR was the method, and the copy in TCRdb shows in-frame clones only, minus some. D and trimming come from the DNA, and the V and J calls and clone size come from that table. The repertoire has around 280,000 clones, 75% to 90% of them found once; the top ten carry roughly 2%. This CDR3 spans 14 amino acids. Germline lookup yields CDR1 SGDLS and CDR2 YYNGEE. V shed 6 bases and J shed 4 bases, with 14 bases lying between them. The receptor's source is a woman aged 50 to 60 who had recovered from COVID-19. V usage is TRBV9 and J usage is TRBJ1-3; D is ambiguous. The sequencing input was peripheral blood. The CDR3 region has the DNA TGTGCCAGCACCATTTCGGGGTCGGGAAACACCATATATTTT. As protein: CASTISGSGNTIYF. The full variable domain, in which reference TRBV9 and TRBJ1-3 provide the parts outside the CDR3, is DSGVTQTPKHLITATGQRVTLRCSPRSGDLSVYWYQQSLDQGLQFLIQYYNGEERAKGNILERFSAQQFPDLHSELNLSSLELGDSALYFCASTISGSGNTIYFGEGSWLTVV.